One and the same sample provided the 7 T cell receptor beta chains below, sequenced in a study of vaccination effects on CD4 cells after COVID-19 (dated by TCRdb to about 2022). The receptor library was made with the immunoSEQ multiplex PCR assay. The immuneACCESS repertoire file appears here via TCRdb, limited to in-frame rearrangements. These files lack a portion of the clones; in checked studies, under half of the deficit traces to unresolved V genes, and the cause of the others is not known. A total of roughly 24,000 clones appear in this sample, around 70% of them only once. The top ten hold roughly a tenth of the sample. No antigen has been identified for these receptors. In the ViraFEST assay, PBMC were stimulated with viral peptide pools, and TCR sequencing was then used to find antigen-specific CD4+ T cell clonotypes based on their expansion. After around eleven days of culture, CD4+ T cells were isolated with the EasySep CD4+ T cell isolation kit. Two doses of either the BNT162b2 or the mRNA-1273 mRNA SARS-CoV-2 vaccine were administered to participants.

The specimen comprised CD4+ T cells from PBMCs cultured with HCoV-NL63 spike peptides, sampled after COVID-19 vaccination. The sample's cell subset or site label, in plain terms: HCoV-NL63 spike overlapping peptide pool stimulation. The receptors were gathered from a human donor who received a COVID-19 vaccine.

The CDR3 DNA reads TGTGCCAGCAGCCCACTTCCGGGACTCACTTCCTACGAGCAGTACTTC. It codes for CASSPLPGLTSYEQYF. The rearrangement uses TRBV7-2 and TRBJ2-7; D is possibly TRBD2 (6 bases). With 5 bases removed from V and 1 base from J, the gap between germline ends came to 18 bases. The CDR3 runs 16 residues. CDR1 and CDR2 (germline): SGHTA, FQGNSA.

The CDR3 region has the DNA TGTGCCAGCTCACGGGATGGGGGTATTGAAGCTTTCTTT. Its protein product is CASSRDGGIEAFF. The chain has TRBV18 and TRBJ1-1; possible D gene TRBD1, 5 bases. This CDR3 spans 13 amino acids. V gave up 4 bases and J gave up 7 bases, with 13 bases separating them. Per the germline V gene, CDR1 is KGHSH and CDR2 is LQKENI.

V is TRBV9 and J is TRBJ1-1; D call uncertain. The germline V gene has CDR1 SGDLS and CDR2 YYNGEE. The germline V and J ends were trimmed by 0 bases and 3 bases, with 18 bases remaining between them. CDR3 length: 17 residues. As DNA, the CDR3 is TGTGCCAGCAGCGTAGTCCAATCAACGGGTAGGTACACTGAAGCTTTCTTT. It codes for CASSVVQSTGRYTEAFF.

The chain links TRBV5-4 to TRBJ1-6; the D gene is possibly TRBD1 (5 bases). CDR3 length: 15 amino acids. Trimming pared 0 bases from V and 4 bases from J, leaving 8 bases between. Germline V gene data show CDR1 as SGHNT and CDR2 as YYREEE (reference sequence). CDR3 coding DNA: TGTGCCAGCAGCTTGGAGGCAGGGTATAATTCACCCCTCCACTTT. Its translation: CASSLEAGYNSPLHF.

The V call is TRBV3-1 (or the pseudogene TRBV3-2), the J call TRBJ1-1; D gene uncertain. V lost 2 bases, J lost 6 bases, and 7 bases lay in between. CDR1 and CDR2 (germline): LGHDT, YNNKEL (reference sequence). The CDR3 spans 12 residues. The chain's CDR3 is CASSQIRSEAFF. CDR3 coding DNA: TGTGCCAGCAGCCAAATCCGCTCTGAAGCTTTCTTT.

The chain is built from TRBV5-1 and TRBJ2-1, with 9 bases matching TRBD2. Trimming took 1 base from V and 6 from J; bases not matched to a gene: 5. This CDR3 has 15 amino acids. In germline, CDR1 is SGHRS, CDR2 YFSETQ. CDR3: CASSLFAGGPNEQFF. The CDR3 nucleotides read TGCGCCAGCAGCTTGTTCGCGGGAGGGCCCAATGAGCAGTTCTTC.

The V gene is TRBV29-1, the J gene TRBJ1-1, with 8 bases aligning to TRBD1. The CDR3 consists of 12 residues. With V trimmed by 4 bases and J by 4 bases, 2 bases remained unmatched. Looked up from germline, CDR1 is SQVTM and CDR2 is ANQGSEA. This chain's CDR3 is CSVGTGSTEAFF. In DNA form, the CDR3 reads TGCAGCGTTGGGACAGGGTCCACTGAAGCTTTCTTT. Based on the CDR3 plus reference TRBV29-1 and TRBJ1-1, the full variable domain is SAVISQKPSRDICQRGTSLTIQCQVDSQVTMMFWYRQQPGQSLTLIATANQGSEATYESGFVIDKFPISRPNLTFSTLTVSNMSPEDSSIYLCSVGTGSTEAFFGQGTRLTVV.